Each of the 13 T cell receptor beta chains below was sequenced from the same sample in a study of siplizumab effects on memory and regulatory T cells. Only in-frame clones appear in the TCRdb table, and some are missing; sequencing was by immunoSEQ multiplex PCR. In the table there are more than 85,000 clones, over 85% of which are singletons. Sequenced material: CD4+ T cells sorted from blood. All receptors come from a human donor in good health.

The CDR3 bases are TGTGCCAGCAGCCCAAGCACCGACAGGGCCACTAATGAAAAACTGTTTTTT. This encodes CASSPSTDRATNEKLFF. V gene TRBV5-6 combines with J gene TRBJ1-4; TRBD1 aligns across 7 bases. Trimming cost V 4 bases and J 2 bases; bases outside gene matches: 11. This CDR3 contains 17 residues. Germline CDR1 is SGHDT and CDR2 is YYEEEE.

The V gene is TRBV28, the J gene TRBJ1-2; D is perhaps TRBD1 (5 bases). Germline V gene data show CDR1 as MDHEN and CDR2 as SYDVKM. V was cut by 10 bases and J by 2 bases, with 14 bases left in between. This CDR3 comprises 13 residues. Here the CDR3 reads CATGGGSNYGYTF. CDR3 nucleotides: TGTGCCACCGGGGGGGGGAGCAACTATGGCTACACCTTC.

This chain links TRBV27 with TRBJ2-3; D assignment may be TRBD1 or TRBD2 (5 bases each). The germline V gene encodes CDR1 MNHEY and CDR2 SMNVEV (reference sequence). The CDR3 runs to 13 residues. With 5 bases removed from V and 4 bases from J, the gap between germline ends came to 10 bases. This chain's CDR3 is CASSRLGADTQYF. The CDR3 DNA sequence: TGTGCCAGCAGTCGTTTGGGGGCAGATACGCAGTATTTT.

The V call is TRBV5-4, the J call TRBJ2-7; D not certain. Germline V gene lookup returns CDR1 SGHNT and CDR2 YYREEE (reference sequence). The CDR3 consists of 14 residues. V dropped 4 bases and J dropped 2 bases, with 13 bases sitting between them. For the CDR3, the DNA is TGTGCCAGCAGCGCCCCTCAAGGAACCTACGAGCAGTACTTC. It codes for CASSAPQGTYEQYF.

The rearrangement uses TRBV18 and TRBJ2-1; D unresolved. Between the trimmed V and J ends, which lost 0 bases and 5 bases, there was a span of 11 bases. From germline, CDR1 is KGHSH and CDR2 LQKENI. This CDR3 is built from 15 residues. CDR3 DNA sequence: TGTGCCAGCTCACCACCGTTATTCCCTGACAATGAGCAGTTCTTC. Its protein is CASSPPLFPDNEQFF.

This clone appeared a single time. The gene calls are TRBV11-1 and TRBJ2-1; 9 bases match TRBD2. Trimming cost V 6 bases and J 13 bases; bases outside gene matches: 7. In germline, CDR1 is SGHAT, CDR2 FQDESV (reference sequence). The CDR3 has 12 amino acids. The CDR3 coding sequence is TGTGCCAGCAGACGGGCGGGAGGGGTTCAGTTCTTC. This codes for CASRRAGGVQFF.

The chain is built from TRBV7-8 and TRBJ1-2, with TRBD1 identical over 12 bases. Germline values: CDR1 SGHVS, CDR2 FQNEAQ. CDR3 size: 17 residues. V gave up 2 bases and J gave up 4 bases; unmatched junction bases: 8. The CDR3 DNA follows: TGTGCCAGCAGCTTATGGGGACAGGGGGCTTTGGGCTATGGCTACACCTTC. This translates into CASSLWGQGALGYGYTF.

V usage is TRBV5-6 and J usage is TRBJ1-4; 7 nucleotides agree with TRBD1. The trim removed 4 bases at V and 7 bases at J, leaving 7 bases unmatched. Germline CDR1 reads SGHDT; CDR2 reads YYEEEE. The CDR3 consists of 14 residues. The CDR3 sequence: CASSLKGASEKLFF. The DNA of the CDR3 is TGTGCCAGCAGCCTGAAGGGGGCGTCTGAAAAACTGTTTTTT.

The rearrangement joins TRBV2 to TRBJ1-2; weak D call: TRBD1 (5 bases). Germline CDR1 reads SNHLY; CDR2 reads FYNNEI. The CDR3 runs to 12 residues. V lost 11 bases, J lost 3 bases, and 13 bases lay in between. The CDR3 sequence is CASGGAYYGYTF. The DNA for the CDR3 is TGTGCCTCGGGCGGGGCGTACTATGGCTACACCTTC.

The chain links TRBV6-1 to TRBJ2-3; tentatively, D is TRBD1 or TRBD2 (6 bases each). The germline CDR1 and CDR2 sequences are MNHNS and SASEGT. The germline V and J ends were trimmed by 4 bases and 1 base, with 9 bases remaining between them. The CDR3 sequence is 14 residues long. The CDR3 loop reads CASSARGGTDTQYF. For the CDR3, the DNA is TGTGCCAGCAGTGCTAGGGGGGGCACAGATACGCAGTATTTT.

This clone has only one observation. The V call is TRBV6-6, the J call TRBJ2-7, with TRBD1 matching 11 bases. CDR1 is MNHNY, CDR2 SVGAGI, per germline (reference sequence). CDR3 length: 16 residues. The V segment lost 5 bases and the J segment 5 bases; nucleotides outside the gene matches: 11. The CDR3 nucleotides read TGTGCCAGCAGTCGACCTATTGGACAGGGGGCCCACGAGCAGTACTTC. It is translated as CASSRPIGQGAHEQYF.

This clone has only one observation. This chain joins TRBV10-3 and TRBJ1-1; 8 bases fit TRBD1. Germline V gene data show CDR1 as ENHRY and CDR2 as SYGVKD. The trim removed 4 bases at V and 6 bases at J, leaving 7 bases unmatched. The CDR3 totals 14 residues. The CDR3 DNA reads TGTGCCATCAGTGCCTCGGACAGGGACTCTGAAGCTTTCTTT. Translated, it gives CAISASDRDSEAFF.

The chain couples TRBV5-4 to TRBJ2-5; 8 nucleotides align to TRBD1. The CDR3 length is 13 residues. CDR1 SGHNT and CDR2 YYREEE come from the germline V gene (reference sequence). V lost 5 bases, J lost 5 bases, and 5 bases stayed unmatched. CDR3 DNA: TGTGCCAGCAGTTCAGGACAGGGCGAGACCCAGTACTTC. Protein: CASSSGQGETQYF.